This T cell receptor (beta chain) was documented in a study of graft-versus-host responses after intestinal transplantation. Researchers processed graft tissue to release intraepithelial and lamina propria lymphocytes. TCRdb's copy holds only in-frame clones and misses some; the assay was immunoSEQ multiplex PCR. In the table there are more than 9,000 clones, approximately 86% of which are singletons. This clone was observed a handful of times. What it recognizes is unknown. Study observations and caveats: Maximum circulating GvH clone levels tracked with early post-transplant HvG decreases. Among recipient marrow samples, GvH clones were found; some appeared first in ileum or blood.

V shed 5 bases and J shed 6 bases, with 13 bases lying between them. The germline V gene has CDR1 MDHEN and CDR2 SYDVKM. The CDR3 covers 13 residues. The V gene is TRBV28, the J gene TRBJ1-2; tentatively, D is TRBD1 (6 bases). The TCR originated in a human patient who received an intestinal transplant, so some T cells may come from the graft donor. This specimen consisted of ileum tissue, obtained roughly 730 days after intestinal transplantation. This CDR3 reads CASSRQGRHGYTF. CDR3 coding DNA: TGTGCCAGCAGTCGCCAGGGGAGGCATGGCTACACCTTC.